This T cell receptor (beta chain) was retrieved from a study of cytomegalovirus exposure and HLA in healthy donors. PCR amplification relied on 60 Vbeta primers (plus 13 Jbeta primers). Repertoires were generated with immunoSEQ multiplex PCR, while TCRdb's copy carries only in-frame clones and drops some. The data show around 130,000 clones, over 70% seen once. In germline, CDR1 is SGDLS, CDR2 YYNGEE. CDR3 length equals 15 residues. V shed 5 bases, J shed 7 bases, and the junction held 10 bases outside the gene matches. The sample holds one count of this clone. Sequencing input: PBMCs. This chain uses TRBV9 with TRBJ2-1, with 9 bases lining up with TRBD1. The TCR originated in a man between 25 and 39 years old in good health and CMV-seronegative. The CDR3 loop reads CASSAQGAVQNEQFF. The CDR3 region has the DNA TGTGCCAGCAGTGCACAGGGGGCTGTTCAAAATGAGCAGTTCTTC.